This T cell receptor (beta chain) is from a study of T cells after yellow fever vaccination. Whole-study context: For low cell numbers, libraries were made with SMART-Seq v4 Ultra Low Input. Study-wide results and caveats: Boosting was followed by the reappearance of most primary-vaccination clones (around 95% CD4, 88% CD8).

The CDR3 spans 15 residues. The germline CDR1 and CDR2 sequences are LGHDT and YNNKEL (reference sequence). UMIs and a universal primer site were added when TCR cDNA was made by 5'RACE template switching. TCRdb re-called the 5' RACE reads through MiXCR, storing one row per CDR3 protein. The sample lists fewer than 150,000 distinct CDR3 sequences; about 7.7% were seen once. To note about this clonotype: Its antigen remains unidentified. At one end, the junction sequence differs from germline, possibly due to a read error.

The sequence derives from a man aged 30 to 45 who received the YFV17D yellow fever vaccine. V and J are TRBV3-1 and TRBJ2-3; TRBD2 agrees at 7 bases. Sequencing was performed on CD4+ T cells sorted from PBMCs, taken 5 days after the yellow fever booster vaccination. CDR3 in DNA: TGTGACAGCAGCCGTAGACTAGCCCGCACAGATACGCAGTATTTT. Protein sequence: CDSSRRLARTDTQYF.